These T cell receptor beta chains were read from a single sample in a study of control samples from healthy donors and cancer patients. TCRdb's copy holds only in-frame clones and misses some; the assay was immunoSEQ multiplex PCR. The sample lists under 95,000 clones, roughly 92% seen once, with about 0.92% in the top ten. Sequencing was carried out using blood. The receptors come from a woman aged 25 to 45 in good health. The CDR3 runs from the conserved cysteine through the conserved F or W. D genes are given only for firm matches. Part of the rows lack a size; the others show once, few, many or a class for expanded clones.

v_call	d_call	clone_size	j_call	cdr3_nt	cdr3_aa
TRBV7-9	NA	few	TRBJ2-7	TGTGCCAGCAGCTTAGGGGCCTACGAGCAGTACTTC	CASSLGAYEQYF
TRBV9	NA	NA	TRBJ1-2	TGTGCCAGCAGAGGTGGGGATGGGGCGTCTAACTATGGCTACACCTTC	CASRGGDGASNYGYTF
TRBV5-1	NA	NA	TRBJ2-1	TGCGCCAGCAGCTTGGGCCTGGGGTACAATGAGCAGTTCTTC	CASSLGLGYNEQFF
TRBV7-9	TRBD1	few	TRBJ2-5	TGTGCCAGCAGCGGACGACAGGGGCAAGAGACCCAGTACTTC	CASSGRQGQETQYF
TRBV3-1/TRBV3-2	NA	NA	TRBJ1-1	TGTGCCAGCAGCCCTCATGGGGACACTGAAGCTTTCTTT	CASSPHGDTEAFF
TRBV3-1/TRBV3-2	TRBD1	NA	TRBJ2-7	TGTGCCAGCACCAGACAGGGCGGTTTTGGCGAGCAGTACTTC	CASTRQGGFGEQYF
TRBV15	TRBD1	NA	TRBJ1-6	TGTGCCACACCCTCCGGGACAGTACCCCCCTCCTATAATTCACCCCTCCACTTT	CATPSGTVPPSYNSPLHF
TRBV5-6	NA	NA	TRBJ1-2	TGTGCCAGCAGCTTGGAGACAGGTAGAGGCTACACCTTC	CASSLETGRGYTF
TRBV30	TRBD1	NA	TRBJ1-2	TGTGCCTGGAGCGCTGGGACAGGGAGAACGTCGGGCTACACCTTC	CAWSAGTGRTSGYTF
TRBV6-5	NA	few	TRBJ2-3	TGTGCCAGCAGTCCACGGACAGGCACAGATACGCAGTATTTT	CASSPRTGTDTQYF
TRBV10-2	NA	NA	TRBJ2-3	TGCGCCGCCCGGGAACAGGGCCCAGATACGCAGTATTTT	CAAREQGPDTQYF
TRBV29-1	NA	NA	TRBJ1-3	TGCAGCGTCTCCACGGGAGTGGCGCAGGGGAACTCTGGAAACACCATATATTTT	CSVSTGVAQGNSGNTIYF
TRBV18	NA	NA	TRBJ2-1	TGTGCCAGCTCACCGGCGGGACACCCTTTCTCCTACAATGAGCAGTTCTTC	CASSPAGHPFSYNEQFF
TRBV29-1	NA	few	TRBJ2-7	TGCAGCGCACGAGGGAGCTCTACCTACGAGCAGTACTTC	CSARGSSTYEQYF
TRBV5-1	TRBD2	once	TRBJ2-3	TGCGCCAGCAGCTTGGACGGACTAGCGGGAGTCACAGATACGCAGTATTTT	CASSLDGLAGVTDTQYF
TRBV6-6	NA	NA	TRBJ1-4	TGTGCCAGCAGTTACCCCAATGAGGGGGTAGATGAAAAACTGTTTTTT	CASSYPNEGVDEKLFF
TRBV9	TRBD1	NA	TRBJ2-5	TGTGCCAGCAGCTATGGGACAGTCCAAGAGACCCAGTACTTC	CASSYGTVQETQYF
TRBV11-2	NA	once	TRBJ2-2	TGTGCCAGCAGCTTAGCAGGGGCTAGCGCCGGGGAGCTGTTTTTT	CASSLAGASAGELFF